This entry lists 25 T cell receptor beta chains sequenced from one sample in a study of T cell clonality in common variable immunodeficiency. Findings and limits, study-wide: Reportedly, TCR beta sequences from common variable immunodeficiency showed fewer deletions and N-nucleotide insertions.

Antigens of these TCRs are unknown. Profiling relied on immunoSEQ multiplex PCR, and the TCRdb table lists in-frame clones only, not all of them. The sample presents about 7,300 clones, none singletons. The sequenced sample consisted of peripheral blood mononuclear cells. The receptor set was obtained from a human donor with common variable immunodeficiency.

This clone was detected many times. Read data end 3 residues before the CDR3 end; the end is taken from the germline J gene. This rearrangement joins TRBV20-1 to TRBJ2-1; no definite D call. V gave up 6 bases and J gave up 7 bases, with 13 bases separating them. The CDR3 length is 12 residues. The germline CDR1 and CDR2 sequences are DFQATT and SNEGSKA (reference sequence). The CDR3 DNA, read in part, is TGCAGTGCATCCCTTCCCACTAATGAG. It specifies CSASLPTNE. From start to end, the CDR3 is CSASLPTNEQFF.

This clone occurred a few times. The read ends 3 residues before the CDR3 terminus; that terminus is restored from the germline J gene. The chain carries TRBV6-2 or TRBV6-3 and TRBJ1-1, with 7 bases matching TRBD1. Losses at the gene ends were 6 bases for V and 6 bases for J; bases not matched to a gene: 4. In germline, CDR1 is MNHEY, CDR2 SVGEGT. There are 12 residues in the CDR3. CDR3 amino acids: CASRVTGSEAFF. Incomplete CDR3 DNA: TGTGCCAGCAGGGTGACAGGGTCTGAA.

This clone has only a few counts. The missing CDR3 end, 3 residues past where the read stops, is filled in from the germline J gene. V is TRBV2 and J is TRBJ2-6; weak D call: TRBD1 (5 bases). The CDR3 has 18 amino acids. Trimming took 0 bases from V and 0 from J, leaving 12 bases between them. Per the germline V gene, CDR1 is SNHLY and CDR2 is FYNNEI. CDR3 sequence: CASSEAYRRISGANVLTF. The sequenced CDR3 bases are TGTGCCAGCAGTGAAGCGTACAGGAGAATCTCTGGGGCCAACGTC.

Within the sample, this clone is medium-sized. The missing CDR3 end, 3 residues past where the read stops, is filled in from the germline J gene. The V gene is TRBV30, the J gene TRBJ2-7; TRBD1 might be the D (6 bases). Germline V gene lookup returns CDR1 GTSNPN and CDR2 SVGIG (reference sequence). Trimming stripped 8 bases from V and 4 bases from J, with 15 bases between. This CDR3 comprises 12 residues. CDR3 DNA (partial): TGTGCCGGAAAGACAGGAGCTTACGAG. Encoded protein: CAGKTGAYE. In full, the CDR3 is CAGKTGAYEQYF.

CDR3 protein: CASSSGQGEQYF. The sequenced CDR3 bases are TGCGCCAGCAGCTCGGGACAGGGCGAG. V and J are TRBV5-1 and TRBJ2-7; 9 nucleotides match TRBD1. The CDR3 end is not reached by the read, which stops 3 residues before it; the germline J gene fills it in. J gave up 6 bases and V 3 bases, and 1 base lay outside the gene matches. The germline V gene has CDR1 SGHRS and CDR2 YFSETQ. The CDR3 totals 12 residues. The whole variable domain, remainder taken from reference TRBV5-1 and TRBJ2-7, is KAGVTQTPRYLIKTRGQQVTLSCSPISGHRSVSWYQQTPGQGLQFLFEYFSETQRNKGNFPGRFSGRQFSNSRSEMNVSTLELGDSALYLCASSSGQGEQYFGPGTRLTVT.

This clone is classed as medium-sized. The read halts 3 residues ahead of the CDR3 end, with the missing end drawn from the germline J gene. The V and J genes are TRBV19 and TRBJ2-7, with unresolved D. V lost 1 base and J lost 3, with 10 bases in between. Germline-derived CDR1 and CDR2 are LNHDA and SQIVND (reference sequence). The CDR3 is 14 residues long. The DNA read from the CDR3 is TGTGCCAGTAGTATAGGTCTAGAGCGCTACGAG. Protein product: CASSIGLERYE. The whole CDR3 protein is CASSIGLERYEQYF.

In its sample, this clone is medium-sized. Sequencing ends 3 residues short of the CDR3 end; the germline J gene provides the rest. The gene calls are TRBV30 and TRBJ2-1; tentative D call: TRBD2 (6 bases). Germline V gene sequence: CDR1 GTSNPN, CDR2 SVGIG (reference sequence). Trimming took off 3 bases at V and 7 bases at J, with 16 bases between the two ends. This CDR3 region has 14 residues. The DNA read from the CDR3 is TGTGCCTGGAGCATTCGGGGGATGGTAAATGAG. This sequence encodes CAWSIRGMVNE. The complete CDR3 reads CAWSIRGMVNEQFF.

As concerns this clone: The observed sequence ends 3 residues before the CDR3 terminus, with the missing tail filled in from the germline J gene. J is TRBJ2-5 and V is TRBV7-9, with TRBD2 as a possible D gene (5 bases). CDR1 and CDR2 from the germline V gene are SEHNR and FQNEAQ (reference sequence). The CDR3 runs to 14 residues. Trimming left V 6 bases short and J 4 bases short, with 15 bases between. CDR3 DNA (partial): TGTGCCAGCAGTCTACCCGGGGTCCCAGAGACC. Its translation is CASSLPGVPET. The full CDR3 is CASSLPGVPETQYF. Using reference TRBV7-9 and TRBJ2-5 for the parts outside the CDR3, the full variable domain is DTGVSQNPRHKITKRGQNVTFRCDPISEHNRLYWYRQTLGQGPEFLTYFQNEAQLEKSRLLSDRFSAERPKGSFSTLEIQRTEQGDSAMYLCASSLPGVPETQYFGPGTRLLVL.

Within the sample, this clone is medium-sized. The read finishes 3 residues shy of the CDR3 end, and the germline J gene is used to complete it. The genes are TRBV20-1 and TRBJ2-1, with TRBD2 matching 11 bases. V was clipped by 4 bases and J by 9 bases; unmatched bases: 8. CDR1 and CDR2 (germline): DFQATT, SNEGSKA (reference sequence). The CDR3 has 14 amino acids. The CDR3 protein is CSATALAGVGEQFF. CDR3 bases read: TGCAGTGCTACCGCACTAGCGGGAGTTGGTGAG.

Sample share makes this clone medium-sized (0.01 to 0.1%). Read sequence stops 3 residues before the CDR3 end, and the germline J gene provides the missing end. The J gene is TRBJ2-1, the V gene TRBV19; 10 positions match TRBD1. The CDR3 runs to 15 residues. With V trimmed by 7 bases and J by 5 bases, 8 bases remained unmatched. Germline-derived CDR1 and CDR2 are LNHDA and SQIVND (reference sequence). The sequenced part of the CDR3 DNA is TGTGCCAGTACCCGAGACAGGGGGCACGACAATGAG. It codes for CASTRDRGHDNE. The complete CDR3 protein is CASTRDRGHDNEQFF.

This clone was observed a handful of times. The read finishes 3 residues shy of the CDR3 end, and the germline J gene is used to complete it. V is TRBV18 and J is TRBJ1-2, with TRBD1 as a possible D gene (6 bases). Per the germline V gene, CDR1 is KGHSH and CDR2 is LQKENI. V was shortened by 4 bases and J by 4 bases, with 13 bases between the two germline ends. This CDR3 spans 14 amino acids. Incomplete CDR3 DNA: TGTGCCAGCTCACTGGCCGGGACAACCTATGGC. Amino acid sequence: CASSLAGTTYG. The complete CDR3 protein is CASSLAGTTYGYTF.

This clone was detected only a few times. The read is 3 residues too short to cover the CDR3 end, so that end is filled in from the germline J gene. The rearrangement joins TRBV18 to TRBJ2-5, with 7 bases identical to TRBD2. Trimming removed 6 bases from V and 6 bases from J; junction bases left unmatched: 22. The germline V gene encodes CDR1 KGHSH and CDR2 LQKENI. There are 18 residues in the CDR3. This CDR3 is CASSPGGRRSVFNKTQYF. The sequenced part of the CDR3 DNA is TGTGCCAGCTCGCCCGGGGGGAGAAGATCTGTCTTCAATAAGACC.

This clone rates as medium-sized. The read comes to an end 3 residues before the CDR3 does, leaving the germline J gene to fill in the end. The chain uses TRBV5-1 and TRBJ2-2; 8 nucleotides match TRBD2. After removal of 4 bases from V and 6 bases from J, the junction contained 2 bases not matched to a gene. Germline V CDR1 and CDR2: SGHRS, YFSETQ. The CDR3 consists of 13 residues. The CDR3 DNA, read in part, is TGCGCCAGCAGCCCAGCGGGAGCCGGGGAG. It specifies CASSPAGAGE. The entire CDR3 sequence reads CASSPAGAGELFF.

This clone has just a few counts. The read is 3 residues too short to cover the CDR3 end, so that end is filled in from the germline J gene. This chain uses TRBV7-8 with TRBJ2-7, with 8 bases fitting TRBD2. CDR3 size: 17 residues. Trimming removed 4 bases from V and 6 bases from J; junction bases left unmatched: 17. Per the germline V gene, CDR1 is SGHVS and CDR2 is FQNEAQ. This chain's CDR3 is CASSYIESSGATSEQYF. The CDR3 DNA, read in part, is TGTGCCAGCAGCTACATTGAGAGTAGCGGGGCGACGTCCGAG.

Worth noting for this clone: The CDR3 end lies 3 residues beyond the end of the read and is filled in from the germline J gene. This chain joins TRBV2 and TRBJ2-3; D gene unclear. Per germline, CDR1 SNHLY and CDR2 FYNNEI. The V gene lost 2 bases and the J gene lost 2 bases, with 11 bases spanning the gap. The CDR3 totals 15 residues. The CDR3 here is CASSESVTSTDTQYF. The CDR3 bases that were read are TGTGCCAGCAGTGAAAGTGTGACTTCCACAGATACG.

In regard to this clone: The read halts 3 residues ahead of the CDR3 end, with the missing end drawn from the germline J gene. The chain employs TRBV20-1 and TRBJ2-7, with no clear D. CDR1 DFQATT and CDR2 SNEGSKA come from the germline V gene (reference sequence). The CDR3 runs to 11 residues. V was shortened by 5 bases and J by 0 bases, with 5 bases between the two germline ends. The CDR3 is CSARVSYEQYF. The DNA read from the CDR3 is TGCAGTGCTCGGGTCTCCTACGAG.

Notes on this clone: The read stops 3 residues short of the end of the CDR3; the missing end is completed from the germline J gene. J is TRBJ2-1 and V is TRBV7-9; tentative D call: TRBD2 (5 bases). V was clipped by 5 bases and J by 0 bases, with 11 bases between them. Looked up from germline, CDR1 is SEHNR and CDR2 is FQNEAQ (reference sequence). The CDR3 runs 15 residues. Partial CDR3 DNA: TGTGCCAGCAGCGTACGGAGCGGCTCCTACAATGAG. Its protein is CASSVRSGSYNE. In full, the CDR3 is CASSVRSGSYNEQFF. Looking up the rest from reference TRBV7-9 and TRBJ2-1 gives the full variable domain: DTGVSQNPRHKITKRGQNVTFRCDPISEHNRLYWYRQTLGQGPEFLTYFQNEAQLEKSRLLSDRFSAERPKGSFSTLEIQRTEQGDSAMYLCASSVRSGSYNEQFFGPGTRLTVL.

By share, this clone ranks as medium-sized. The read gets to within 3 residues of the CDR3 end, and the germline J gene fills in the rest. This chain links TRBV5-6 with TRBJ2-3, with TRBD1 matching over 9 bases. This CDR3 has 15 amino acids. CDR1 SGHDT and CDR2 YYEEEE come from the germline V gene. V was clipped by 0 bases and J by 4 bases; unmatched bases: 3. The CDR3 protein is CASSLERTGADTQYF. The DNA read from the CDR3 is TGTGCCAGCAGCTTGGAGAGGACAGGGGCAGATACG.

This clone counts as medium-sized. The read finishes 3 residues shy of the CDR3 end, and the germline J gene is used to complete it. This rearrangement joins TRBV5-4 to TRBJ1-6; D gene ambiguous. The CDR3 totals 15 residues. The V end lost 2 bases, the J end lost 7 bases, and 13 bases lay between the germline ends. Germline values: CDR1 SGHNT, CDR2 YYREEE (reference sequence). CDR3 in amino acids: CASSFDITKNSPLHF. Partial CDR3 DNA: TGTGCCAGCAGCTTCGACATCACAAAAAATTCACCC.

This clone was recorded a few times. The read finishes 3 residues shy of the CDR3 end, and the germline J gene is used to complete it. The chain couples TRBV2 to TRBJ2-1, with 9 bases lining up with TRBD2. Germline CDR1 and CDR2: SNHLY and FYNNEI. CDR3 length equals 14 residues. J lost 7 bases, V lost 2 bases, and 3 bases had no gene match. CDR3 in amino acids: CASSESTSGNEQFF. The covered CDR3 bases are TGTGCCAGCAGTGAAAGTACTAGCGGGAATGAG.

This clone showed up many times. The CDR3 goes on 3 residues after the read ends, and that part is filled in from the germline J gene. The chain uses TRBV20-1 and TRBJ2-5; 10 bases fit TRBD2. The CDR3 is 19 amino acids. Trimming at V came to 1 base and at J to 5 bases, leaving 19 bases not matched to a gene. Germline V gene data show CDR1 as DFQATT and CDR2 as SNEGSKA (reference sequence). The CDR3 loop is CSARGTPNRAGGPHETQYF. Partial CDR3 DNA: TGCAGTGCTAGAGGAACTCCTAACAGAGCGGGAGGGCCACACGAGACC.

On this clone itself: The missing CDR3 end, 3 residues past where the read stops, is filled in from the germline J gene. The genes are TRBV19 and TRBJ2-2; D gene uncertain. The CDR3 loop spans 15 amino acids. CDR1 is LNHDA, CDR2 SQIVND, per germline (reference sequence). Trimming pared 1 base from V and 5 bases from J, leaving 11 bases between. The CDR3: CASSIGWAATGELFF. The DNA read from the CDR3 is TGTGCCAGTAGTATAGGCTGGGCAGCTACCGGGGAG.

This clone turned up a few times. CDR3 residues: CASSATRRTDTQYF. The sequenced part of the CDR3 DNA is TGTGCCAGCAGTGCCACGCGGAGGACAGATACG. The V call is TRBV6-1, the J call TRBJ2-3, with D possibly being TRBD2 (5 bases). The CDR3 end lies 3 residues beyond the end of the read and is filled in from the germline J gene. Germline V CDR1 and CDR2: MNHNS, SASEGT. The CDR3 has 14 residues. V was shortened by 4 bases and J by 3 bases, with 11 bases between the two germline ends.

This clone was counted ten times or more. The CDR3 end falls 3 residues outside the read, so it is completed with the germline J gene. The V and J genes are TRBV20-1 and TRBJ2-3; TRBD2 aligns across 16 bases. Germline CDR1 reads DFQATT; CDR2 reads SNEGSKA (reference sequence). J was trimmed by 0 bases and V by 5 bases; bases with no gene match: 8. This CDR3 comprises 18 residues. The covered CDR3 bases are TGCAGTGCTCGCGGGACTAGCGGGAGGGCCATAAGCACAGATACG. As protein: CSARGTSGRAISTDT. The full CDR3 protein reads CSARGTSGRAISTDTQYF.

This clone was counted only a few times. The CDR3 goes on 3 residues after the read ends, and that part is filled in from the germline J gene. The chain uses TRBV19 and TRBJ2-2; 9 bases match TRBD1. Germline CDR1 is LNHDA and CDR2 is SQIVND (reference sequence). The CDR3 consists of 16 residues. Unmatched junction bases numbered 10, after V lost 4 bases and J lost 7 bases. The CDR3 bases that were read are TGTGCCAGTAGTACCGTAGCCGGGACAGGGCACGGGGAG. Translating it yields CASSTVAGTGHGE. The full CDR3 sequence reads CASSTVAGTGHGELFF.